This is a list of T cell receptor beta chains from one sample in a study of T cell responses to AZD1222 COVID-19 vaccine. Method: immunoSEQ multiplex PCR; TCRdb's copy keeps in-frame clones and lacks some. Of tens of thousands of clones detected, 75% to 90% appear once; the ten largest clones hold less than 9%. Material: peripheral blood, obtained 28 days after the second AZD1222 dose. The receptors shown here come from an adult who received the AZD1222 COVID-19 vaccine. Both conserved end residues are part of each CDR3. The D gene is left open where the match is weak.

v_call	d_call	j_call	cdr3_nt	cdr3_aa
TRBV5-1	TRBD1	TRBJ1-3	TGCGCCAGCAGCTTGGATCCTAACAGGGGGTCTGGAAACACCATATATTTT	CASSLDPNRGSGNTIYF
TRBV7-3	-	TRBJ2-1	TGTGCCAGCAGCTTACAGGGTAGCTCCTACAATGAGCAGTTCTTC	CASSLQGSSYNEQFF
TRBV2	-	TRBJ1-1	TGTGCCAGCAGTGAATGGCAGGATCACACTGAAGCTTTCTTT	CASSEWQDHTEAFF
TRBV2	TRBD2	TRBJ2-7	TGTGCCAGCACCCCTGGAGCGGGAGTGGTTAGGGAGCAGTACTTC	CASTPGAGVVREQYF
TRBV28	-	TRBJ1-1	TGTGCCAGCAGTTTGGGCGCCTCGAGGGCTGAAGCTTTCTTT	CASSLGASRAEAFF
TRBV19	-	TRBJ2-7	TGTGCCAGTAGTATGGAATTGGGGGCTGGCAAGTACGAGCAGTACTTC	CASSMELGAGKYEQYF
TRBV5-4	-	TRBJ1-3	TGTGCCAGCAGCTTCTGGGGTTCTGGAAACACCATATATTTT	CASSFWGSGNTIYF
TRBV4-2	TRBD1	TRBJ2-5	TGTGCCAGCAGCCAACATACAGGGGCGGCCCAAGAGACCCAGTACTTC	CASSQHTGAAQETQYF
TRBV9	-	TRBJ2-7	TGTGCCAGCAGCGTAGTCACAGGTAGCGAGCAGTACTTC	CASSVVTGSEQYF
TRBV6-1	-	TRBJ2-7	TGTGCCAGCAGTGAAATGTTAACGGGGACATGGAGCGAGCAGTACTTC	CASSEMLTGTWSEQYF
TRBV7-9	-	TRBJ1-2	TGTGCCAGCAGCTTAGTGGCAGTCCTCTATGGCTACACCTTC	CASSLVAVLYGYTF
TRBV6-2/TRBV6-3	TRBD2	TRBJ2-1	TGTGCCAGCAGTTTAGCGGGAAGGGGCAATGAGCAGTTCTTC	CASSLAGRGNEQFF
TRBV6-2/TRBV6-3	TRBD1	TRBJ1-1	TGTGCCAGCAGTCCCGGGACAGTGAACACTGAAGCTTTCTTT	CASSPGTVNTEAFF